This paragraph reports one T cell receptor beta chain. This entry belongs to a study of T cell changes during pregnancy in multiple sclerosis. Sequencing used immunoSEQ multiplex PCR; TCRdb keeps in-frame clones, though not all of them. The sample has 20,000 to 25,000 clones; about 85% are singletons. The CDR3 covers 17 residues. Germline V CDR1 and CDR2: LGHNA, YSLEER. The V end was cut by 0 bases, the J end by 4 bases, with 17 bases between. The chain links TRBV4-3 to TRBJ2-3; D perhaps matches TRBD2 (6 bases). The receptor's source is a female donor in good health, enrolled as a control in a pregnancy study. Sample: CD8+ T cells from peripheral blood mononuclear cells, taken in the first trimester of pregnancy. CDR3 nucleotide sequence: TGCGCCAGCAGCCAAGATCGGTCGGGAGCTAGGGCAGATACGCAGTATTTT. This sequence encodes CASSQDRSGARADTQYF.